These T cell receptor beta chains were read from a single sample in a study of blood T cell repertoires in COVID-19. Method: immunoSEQ multiplex PCR; TCRdb's copy keeps in-frame clones and lacks some. The table includes fewer than 85,000 clones, around 89% detected once. The sample comprised peripheral blood. These receptors were obtained from a human donor in a cohort sampled during active COVID-19. CDR3s include the opening cysteine and the closing phenylalanine or tryptophan. Each record gives: J gene, V gene, clone size, D gene, CDR3 DNA, CDR3 protein. A D gene is named only where the DNA matches it firmly. For some rows the clone size is stated as once, few or many, or as a class when expanded; others skip it.

TRBJ2-1	TRBV3-1/TRBV3-2	-	-	TGTGCCAGCAGCCAAGATGGCAGGGGAAATGAGCAGTTCTTC	CASSQDGRGNEQFF
TRBJ2-3	TRBV5-6	once	-	TGTGCCAGCAGCTTGGACGCACAGACAGATACGCAGTATTTT	CASSLDAQTDTQYF
TRBJ2-2	TRBV4-1	-	-	TGCGCCAGCAGCCTTTTTTCGACAGGAGCCGGGGAGCTGTTTTTT	CASSLFSTGAGELFF
TRBJ2-1	TRBV6-6	-	TRBD2	TGTGCCAGCAGTCATCCCGGGACTAGCGGGAGCTATGAGCAGTTCTTC	CASSHPGTSGSYEQFF
TRBJ2-1	TRBV2	-	TRBD2	TGTGCCATCCTAGCGGGGGAACGGAATGAGCAGTTCTTC	CAILAGERNEQFF
TRBJ1-2	TRBV7-9	once	TRBD1	TGTGCCAGCAGCGGGACAGCCGCTAACTATGGCTACACCTTC	CASSGTAANYGYTF
TRBJ2-7	TRBV4-1	-	TRBD1	TGCGCCAGCAGCGGCCGGGACAGGGGGTACTACGAGCAGTACTTC	CASSGRDRGYYEQYF
TRBJ2-5	TRBV11-3	-	TRBD2	TGTGCCAGCAGCCGGGGGGGTCGGGAGACCCAGTACTTC	CASSRGGRETQYF
TRBJ2-5	TRBV19	-	TRBD1	TGTGCCAGTAGTATAGCGGGACAGGGAATGGTCGGTAGAGCGGGAGAGACCCAGTACTTC	CASSIAGQGMVGRAGETQYF
TRBJ1-5	TRBV5-6	-	-	TGTGCCAGCAGCTTGGGGGGCAGGCCAGGCAATCAGCCCCAGCATTTT	CASSLGGRPGNQPQHF
TRBJ2-1	TRBV3-1/TRBV3-2	few	TRBD2	TGTGCCAGCAGCCAAGAGATAGCGGGCAATGAGCAGTTCTTC	CASSQEIAGNEQFF
TRBJ1-1	TRBV3-1/TRBV3-2	once	-	TGTGCCAGCAGCCAACGGACTTTTGAAGCTTTCTTT	CASSQRTFEAFF
TRBJ1-4	TRBV30	-	-	TGTGCCTGGAGGACTCACAGGGAAGGTGGAGAAAAACTGTTTTTT	CAWRTHREGGEKLFF
TRBJ1-3	TRBV2	-	TRBD1	TGTGCCAGCAGTTCCCTAGCAGGGGGCCTCTCTGGAAACACCATATATTTT	CASSSLAGGLSGNTIYF
TRBJ2-7	TRBV3-1/TRBV3-2	-	-	TGTGCCAGCAGCCACCCCAGGGCTAGATCACACGAGCAGTACTTC	CASSHPRARSHEQYF
TRBJ2-5	TRBV4-1	-	TRBD2	TGCGCCAGCAGCCAAGATAGCGGGAGAGAGACCCAGTACTTC	CASSQDSGRETQYF
TRBJ1-5	TRBV6-5	-	-	TGTGCCAGCAGTTATAGAGGTACTGGGTGGCCCCAGCATTTT	CASSYRGTGWPQHF
TRBJ2-2	TRBV10-3	few	TRBD1	TGTGCCATGGGGTCGGGACAGGGTACCGGGGAGCTGTTTTTT	CAMGSGQGTGELFF
TRBJ2-1	TRBV5-1	-	-	TGCGCCAGCAGCTTGGCCCGGACAAAATACAATGAGCAGTTCTTC	CASSLARTKYNEQFF
TRBJ1-3	TRBV5-1	-	TRBD1	TGCGCCAGCAGTCCTGACAGGGTTTCTGGAAACACCATATATTTT	CASSPDRVSGNTIYF
TRBJ1-3	TRBV15	-	-	TGTGCCACCAGCAGAGGGTTCGGGGCGGGAGTCTCTGGAAACACCATATATTTT	CATSRGFGAGVSGNTIYF
TRBJ2-3	TRBV7-2	-	-	TGTGCCAGCAGCTTAGCGGGAGGTGGAGATACGCAGTATTTT	CASSLAGGGDTQYF
TRBJ2-1	TRBV28	-	-	TGTGCCACCACCCCCCCGGGTGGCCCCTACAATGAGCAGTTCTTC	CATTPPGGPYNEQFF
TRBJ2-7	TRBV20-1	-	-	TGCAGTGCTCGTCGGGATTCCGAGCAGTACTTC	CSARRDSEQYF
TRBJ2-1	TRBV5-1	-	TRBD2	TGCGCCAGCAGCTTGGCGGTTGCGGGGGGGCTTTTGCCGACCTTATTCTTC	CASSLAVAGGLLPTLFF
TRBJ2-7	TRBV7-9	-	TRBD1	TGTGCCAGCTTAAGACAGGGCTACGAGCAGTACTTC	CASLRQGYEQYF
TRBJ2-7	TRBV5-1	few	-	TGCGCCAGGCCCGGGTCCTACGAGCAGTACTTC	CARPGSYEQYF
TRBJ1-2	TRBV5-1	-	-	TGCGCCAGCAGCTTGTCACAGGACTATGGCTACACCTTC	CASSLSQDYGYTF
TRBJ2-7	TRBV20-1	once	-	TGCAGTGCTATGACAGCCTACGAGCAGTACTTC	CSAMTAYEQYF
TRBJ1-1	TRBV6-1	-	-	TGTGCCAGCAGTGACAGGGGTGACACTGAAGCTTTCTTT	CASSDRGDTEAFF
TRBJ2-7	TRBV28	-	-	TGTGCCAGCAGTTTATCACTCTCCTACGAGCAGTACTTC	CASSLSLSYEQYF